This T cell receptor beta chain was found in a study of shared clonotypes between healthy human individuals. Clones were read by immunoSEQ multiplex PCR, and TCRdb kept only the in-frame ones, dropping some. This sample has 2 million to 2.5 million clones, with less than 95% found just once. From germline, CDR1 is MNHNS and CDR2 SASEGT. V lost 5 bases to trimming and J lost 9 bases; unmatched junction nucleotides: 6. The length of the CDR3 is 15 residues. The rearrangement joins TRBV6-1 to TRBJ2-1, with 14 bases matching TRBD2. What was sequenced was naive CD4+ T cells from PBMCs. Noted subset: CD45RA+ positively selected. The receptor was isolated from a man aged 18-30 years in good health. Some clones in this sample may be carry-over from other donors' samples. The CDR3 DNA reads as TGTGCCAGCAGTCCGGGACTAGCGGGAGACGGTGAGCAGTTCTTC. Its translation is CASSPGLAGDGEQFF.